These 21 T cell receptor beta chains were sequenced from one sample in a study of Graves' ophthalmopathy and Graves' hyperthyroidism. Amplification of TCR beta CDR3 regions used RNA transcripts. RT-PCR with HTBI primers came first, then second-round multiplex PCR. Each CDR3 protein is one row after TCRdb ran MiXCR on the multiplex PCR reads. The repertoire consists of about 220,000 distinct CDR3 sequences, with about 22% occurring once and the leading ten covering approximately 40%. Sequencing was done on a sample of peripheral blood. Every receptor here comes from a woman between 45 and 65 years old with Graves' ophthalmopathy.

CDR3 residues: CASSSDLDRETQYF. The DNA for the CDR3 is TGTGCCAGCAGTTCGGACCTGGATCGAGAGACCCAGTACTTC. The V gene is TRBV6-5, the J gene TRBJ2-4; D unresolved. Near its end, the DNA agrees better with TRBJ2-5, so the J call may be wrong. The CDR3 has 14 residues. Germline assignment: CDR1 MNHEY and CDR2 SVGAGI.

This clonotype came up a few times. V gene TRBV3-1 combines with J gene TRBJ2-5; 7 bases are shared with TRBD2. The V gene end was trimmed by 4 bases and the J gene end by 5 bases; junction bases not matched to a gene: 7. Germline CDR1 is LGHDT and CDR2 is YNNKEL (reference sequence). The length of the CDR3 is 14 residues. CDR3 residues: CASSLGLVVETQYF. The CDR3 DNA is TGTGCCAGCAGCCTCGGACTAGTCGTCGAGACCCAGTACTTC.

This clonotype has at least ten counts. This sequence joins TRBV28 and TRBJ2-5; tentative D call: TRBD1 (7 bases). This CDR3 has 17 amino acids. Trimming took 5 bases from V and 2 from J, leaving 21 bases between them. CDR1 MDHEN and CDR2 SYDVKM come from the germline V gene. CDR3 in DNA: TGTGCCAGCAGTCCTATGGGCGGGGCAGGGGGTCAAGAGACCCAGTACTTC. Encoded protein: CASSPMGGAGGQETQYF. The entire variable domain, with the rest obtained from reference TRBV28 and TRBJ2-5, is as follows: DVKVTQSSRYLVKRTGEKVFLECVQDMDHENMFWYRQDPGLGLRLIYFSYDVKMKEKGDIPEGYSVSREKKERFSLILESASTNQTSMYLCASSPMGGAGGQETQYFGPGTRLLVL.

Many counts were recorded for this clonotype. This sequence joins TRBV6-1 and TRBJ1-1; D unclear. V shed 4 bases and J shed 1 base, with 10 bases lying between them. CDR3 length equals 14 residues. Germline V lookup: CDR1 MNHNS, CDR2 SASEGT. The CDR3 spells CASSVTITNTEAFF. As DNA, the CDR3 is TGTGCCAGCAGTGTGACTATAACGAACACTGAAGCTTTCTTT.

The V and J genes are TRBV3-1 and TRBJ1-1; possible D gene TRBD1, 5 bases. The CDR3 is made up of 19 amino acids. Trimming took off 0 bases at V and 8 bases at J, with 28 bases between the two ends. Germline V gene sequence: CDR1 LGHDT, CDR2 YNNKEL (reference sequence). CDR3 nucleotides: TGTGCCAGCAGCCAAGATCCCAATCGGGCAGGGACGCCTGCATGGGAAGCTTTCTTT. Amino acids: CASSQDPNRAGTPAWEAFF.

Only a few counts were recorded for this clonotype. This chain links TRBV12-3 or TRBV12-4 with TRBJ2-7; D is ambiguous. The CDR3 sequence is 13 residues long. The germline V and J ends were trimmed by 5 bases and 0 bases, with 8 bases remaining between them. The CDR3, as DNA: TGTGCCAGCAGTATCTCCCTCTCCTACGAGCAGTACTTC. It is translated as CASSISLSYEQYF.

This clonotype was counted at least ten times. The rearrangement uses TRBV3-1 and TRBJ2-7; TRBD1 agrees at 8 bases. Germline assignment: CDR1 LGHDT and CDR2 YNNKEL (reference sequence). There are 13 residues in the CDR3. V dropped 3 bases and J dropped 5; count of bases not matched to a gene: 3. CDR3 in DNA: TGTGCCAGCAGCCAGGGGACAGGAGACGAGCAGTACTTC. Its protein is CASSQGTGDEQYF.

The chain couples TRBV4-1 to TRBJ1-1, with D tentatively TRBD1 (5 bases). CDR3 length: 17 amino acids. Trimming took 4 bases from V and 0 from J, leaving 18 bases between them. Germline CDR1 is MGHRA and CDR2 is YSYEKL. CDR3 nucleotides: TGCGCCAGCAGCCTTAGGGACCTTAAGTCCGTGAACACTGAAGCTTTCTTT. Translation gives CASSLRDLKSVNTEAFF.

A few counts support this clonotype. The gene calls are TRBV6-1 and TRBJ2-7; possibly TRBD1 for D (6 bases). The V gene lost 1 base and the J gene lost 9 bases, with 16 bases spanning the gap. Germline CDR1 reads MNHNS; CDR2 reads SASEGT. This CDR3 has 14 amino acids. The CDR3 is CASSEVGQPRGQYF. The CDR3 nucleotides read TGTGCCAGCAGTGAAGTAGGACAGCCCCGAGGGCAGTACTTC.

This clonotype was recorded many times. The CDR3 coding sequence is TGCGCCAGCAGCTTGGCCGGCAGGAACTACGAGCAGTACTTC. Its protein is CASSLAGRNYEQYF. The J gene is TRBJ2-7, the V gene TRBV5-1; D is unresolved. Deletions cut 0 bases from V and 3 bases from J, with 10 bases between. The germline CDR1 and CDR2 sequences are SGHRS and YFSETQ. This CDR3 spans 14 amino acids.

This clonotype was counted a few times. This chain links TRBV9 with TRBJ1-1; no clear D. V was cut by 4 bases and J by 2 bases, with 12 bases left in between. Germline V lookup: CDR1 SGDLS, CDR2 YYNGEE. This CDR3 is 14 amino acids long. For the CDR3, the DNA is TGTGCCAGCAGCATCGGGGATACAAACACTGAAGCTTTCTTT. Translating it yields CASSIGDTNTEAFF.

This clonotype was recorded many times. The CDR3 DNA is TGCAGTGGTACCCGGTATTGGGGAGAGACCCAGTACTTC. Translation: CSGTRYWGETQYF. The chain combines TRBV20-1 with TRBJ2-5, with D unresolved. This CDR3 contains 13 residues. CDR1 and CDR2 (germline): DFQATT, SNEGSKA (reference sequence). Trimming cost V 7 bases and J 4 bases, with 16 bases left between them.

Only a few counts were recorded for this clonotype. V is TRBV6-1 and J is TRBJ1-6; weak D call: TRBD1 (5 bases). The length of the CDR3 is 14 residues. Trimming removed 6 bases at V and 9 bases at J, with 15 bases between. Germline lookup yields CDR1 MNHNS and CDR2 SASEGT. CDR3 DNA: TGTGCCAGCAGGAAGGGGACGGAGGGTTCACCCCTCCACTTT. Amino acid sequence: CASRKGTEGSPLHF.

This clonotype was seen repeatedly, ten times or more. The CDR3 DNA follows: TGTGCCAGCAGCTCCCCCCTCTACGAGCAGTACTTC. It yields the protein CASSSPLYEQYF. The chain links TRBV7-8 to TRBJ2-7, with D unresolved. The CDR3 extends over 12 amino acids. CDR1 is SGHVS and CDR2 is FQNEAQ in the germline V gene. Trimming pared 4 bases from V and 3 bases from J, leaving 7 bases between.

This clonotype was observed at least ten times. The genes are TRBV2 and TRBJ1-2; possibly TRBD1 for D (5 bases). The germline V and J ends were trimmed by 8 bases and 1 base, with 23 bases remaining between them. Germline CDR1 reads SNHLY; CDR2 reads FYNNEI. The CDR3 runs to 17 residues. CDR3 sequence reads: CASEPTITGPFNYGYTF. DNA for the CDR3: TGTGCCAGCGAACCCACAATTACAGGTCCCTTTAACTATGGCTACACCTTC.

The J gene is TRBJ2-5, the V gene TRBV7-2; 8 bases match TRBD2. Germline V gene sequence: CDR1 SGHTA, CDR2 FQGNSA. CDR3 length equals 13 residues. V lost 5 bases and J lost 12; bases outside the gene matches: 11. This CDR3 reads CASSPPTSGPKYF. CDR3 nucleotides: TGTGCCAGCAGCCCACCCACTAGCGGCCCAAAGTACTTC.

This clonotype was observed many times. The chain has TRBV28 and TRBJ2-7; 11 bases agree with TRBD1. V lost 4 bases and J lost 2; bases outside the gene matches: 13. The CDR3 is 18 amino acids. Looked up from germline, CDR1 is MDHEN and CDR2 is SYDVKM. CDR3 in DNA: TGTGCCAGCAGTTCGCATGGCGGAGGACAGGGGGCGCCCTACGAGCAGTACTTC. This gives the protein CASSSHGGGQGAPYEQYF.

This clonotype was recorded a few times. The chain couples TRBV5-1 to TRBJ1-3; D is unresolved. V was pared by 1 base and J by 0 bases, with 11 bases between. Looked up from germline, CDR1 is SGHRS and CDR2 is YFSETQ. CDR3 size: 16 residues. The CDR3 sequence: CASSLYLFGSGNTIYF. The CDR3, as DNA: TGCGCCAGCAGCTTGTATCTCTTCGGCTCTGGAAACACCATATATTTT.

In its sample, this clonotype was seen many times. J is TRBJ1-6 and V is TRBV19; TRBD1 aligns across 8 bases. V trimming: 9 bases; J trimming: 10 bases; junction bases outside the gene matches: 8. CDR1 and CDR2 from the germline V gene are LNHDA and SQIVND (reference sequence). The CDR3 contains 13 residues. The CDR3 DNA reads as TGTGCCAGCAATCGACAGGGGTCATCACCCCTCCACTTT. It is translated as CASNRQGSSPLHF.

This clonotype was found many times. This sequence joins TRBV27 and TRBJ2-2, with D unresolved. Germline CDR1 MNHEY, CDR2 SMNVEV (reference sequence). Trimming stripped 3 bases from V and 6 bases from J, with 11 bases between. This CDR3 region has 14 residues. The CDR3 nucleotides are TGTGCCAGCAGTTTTCAGGAAAGGGCCGGGGAGCTGTTTTTT. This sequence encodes CASSFQERAGELFF.

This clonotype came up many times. DNA for the CDR3: TGTGCCAGCAGCCAAGATCGCATTCAGTACTTC. As protein: CASSQDRIQYF. The chain couples TRBV14 to TRBJ2-4; D is ambiguous. This CDR3 is built from 11 residues. Germline assignment: CDR1 SGHDN and CDR2 FVKESK. V lost 0 bases to trimming and J lost 9 bases, with 3 bases between them.